This is a list of T cell receptor beta chains from one sample in a study of CD8+CD57+ T cells in acquired aplastic anemia. TCRdb re-derived calls from the reads in MiXCR, one entry per CDR3 protein. Among approximately 200,000 distinct CDR3 sequences listed, around 50% were seen once. The sample consisted of sorted CD4+, CD8+, or CD8+CD57+ T cells (not recorded which) from PBMCs. The origin of the receptors is a human donor with aplastic anemia. Both conserved end residues are part of each CDR3. A D gene is named only where the DNA matches it firmly. Clone size is not always given. Where it is, it says once, few, many or a class for expanded clones.

J,V,size,D,CDR3,DNA
TRBJ2-7,TRBV10-3,once,NA,CAISRGDGYEQYF,TGTGCCATCAGTAGGGGGGACGGCTACGAGCAGTACTTC
TRBJ1-2,TRBV10-3,NA,NA,CAIMGTQGPYGYTF,TGTGCCATCATGGGGACACAGGGACCCTATGGCTACACCTTC
TRBJ1-1,TRBV12-3/TRBV12-4,many,NA,CASRFGPRGTEAFF,TGTGCCAGCAGATTCGGCCCACGGGGCACTGAAGCTTTCTTT
TRBJ2-7,TRBV10-1,many,TRBD2,CASSESSGGPREQYF,TGCGCCAGCAGTGAGTCTAGCGGGGGGCCCCGCGAGCAGTACTTC
TRBJ1-1,TRBV19,many,NA,CASSTWGEQGNTEAFF,TGTGCCAGTAGTACCTGGGGGGAACAGGGGAACACTGAAGCTTTCTTT
TRBJ1-3,TRBV3-1,many,NA,CASSQDSETGNTIYF,TGTGCCAGCAGCCAAGACAGTGAAACTGGAAACACCATATATTTT
TRBJ1-2,TRBV5-1,NA,TRBD1,CASSYGTAYGYTF,TGCGCCAGCAGCTACGGGACAGCCTATGGCTACACCTTC
TRBJ2-7,TRBV10-3,once,TRBD1,CAISESRQGGVEQYF,TGTGCCATCAGTGAAAGCAGACAGGGGGGCGTCGAGCAGTACTTC
TRBJ2-5,TRBV19,many,NA,CASSLSSAEETQYF,TGTGCCAGTAGTTTATCTAGCGCCGAAGAGACCCAGTACTTC
TRBJ1-1,TRBV7-2,NA,NA,CASSLAGWGNTEAFF,TGTGCCAGCAGCTTGGCAGGGTGGGGGAACACTGAAGCTTTCTTT
TRBJ2-1,TRBV15,NA,NA,CATSRDIGSQSASNEQFF,TGTGCCACCAGCAGAGATATTGGGTCCCAGTCGGCCAGCAATGAGCAGTTCTTC
TRBJ1-6,TRBV15,NA,NA,CATSRSKPPLHF,TGTGCCACCAGCAGGTCTAAACCACCCCTCCACTTT
TRBJ1-2,TRBV6-1,NA,NA,CASRGGMGYGYTF,TGTGCCAGCCGGGGGGGGATGGGCTATGGCTACACCTTC
TRBJ2-1,TRBV5-1,many,TRBD2,CASSFSSGGVNNEQFF,TGCGCCAGCAGCTTTTCGAGCGGGGGGGTTAACAATGAGCAGTTCTTC
TRBJ2-1,TRBV14,NA,TRBD1,CASSPGRDRGLHEQFF,TGTGCCAGCTCACCAGGGAGGGACAGGGGCCTCCATGAGCAGTTCTTC
TRBJ2-3,TRBV5-1,NA,NA,CASSFYGDTQYF,TGTGCCAGCAGCTTTTACGGAGATACGCAGTATTTT
TRBJ2-2,TRBV28,NA,NA,CASSSIQINTGELFF,TGTGCCAGCAGTTCGATCCAGATAAACACCGGGGAGCTGTTTTTT
TRBJ2-7,TRBV6-1,many,TRBD2,CASTSGTTFEQYF,TGTGCCAGCACGTCAGGGACTACGTTCGAGCAGTACTTC
TRBJ2-1,TRBV2,NA,NA,CASSSEIASSYNEQFF,TGTGCCAGCAGTTCGGAAATCGCTAGCTCCTACAATGAGCAGTTCTTC
TRBJ1-1,TRBV6-1,NA,TRBD1,CASSDSGGRGVVTEAFF,TGTGCCAGCAGTGATTCAGGGGGAAGGGGCGTTGTCACTGAAGCTTTCTTT
TRBJ1-5,TRBV20-1,NA,NA,CSASGGAQPQHF,TGCAGTGCTAGCGGTGGGGCTCAGCCCCAGCATTTT
TRBJ2-1,TRBV7-7,NA,TRBD2,CARNSGGAGNEQFF,TGTGCCCGCAATAGCGGGGGGGCGGGGAATGAGCAGTTCTTC
TRBJ1-1,TRBV5-1,many,NA,CASSLAEDTEAFF,TGCGCCAGCAGCTTGGCCGAGGATACTGAAGCTTTCTTT
TRBJ2-7,TRBV7-3,NA,NA,CASSLKGRGGLEQYF,TGTGCCAGCAGCTTAAAGGGCAGGGGTGGACTAGAGCAGTACTTC
TRBJ1-2,TRBV10-3,NA,NA,CAINGGLNYGYTF,TGTGCCATCAATGGAGGGTTGAACTATGGCTACACCTTC
TRBJ1-4,TRBV19,NA,NA,CATSRAEAEKLFF,TGTGCCACCTCCCGGGCTGAGGCTGAAAAACTGTTTTTT
TRBJ1-4,TRBV18,NA,NA,CANSPLSDRGEKLFF,TGTGCCAACTCACCACTCTCGGATCGTGGGGAAAAACTGTTTTTT
TRBJ2-7,TRBV7-3,NA,TRBD2,CASSLVAGSGYEQYF,TGTGCCAGCAGCTTGGTAGCGGGGTCTGGGTACGAGCAGTACTTC
TRBJ2-5,TRBV29-1,NA,TRBD1,CSVETGQGLKEAQYF,TGCAGCGTTGAAACGGGACAGGGATTAAAAGAGGCCCAGTACTTC
TRBJ2-5,TRBV20-1,NA,NA,CSVTGREETQYF,TGCAGTGTCACAGGCCGCGAAGAGACCCAGTACTTC
TRBJ2-5,TRBV7-8,many,TRBD1,CASSSGQKKTQYF,TGTGCCAGCAGCTCGGGACAGAAGAAGACCCAGTACTTC
TRBJ1-2,TRBV20-1,NA,NA,CSATDGAIRGGYTF,TGCAGTGCTACGGACGGAGCAATCCGGGGTGGCTACACCTTC
TRBJ2-5,TRBV18,NA,TRBD2,CASSPRRTSGGAFETQYF,TGTGCCAGCTCACCACGTCGGACTAGCGGGGGGGCCTTTGAGACCCAGTACTTC
TRBJ2-7,TRBV9,many,TRBD1,CASSPNRGPSYEQYF,TGTGCCAGCAGCCCGAACAGGGGCCCCTCCTACGAGCAGTACTTC
TRBJ2-7,TRBV29-1,NA,TRBD1,CSAGRGMGTGEHEQYF,TGCAGCGCCGGACGGGGTATGGGTACAGGGGAGCACGAGCAGTACTTC
TRBJ2-6,TRBV2,NA,NA,CASSEGRHSGANVLTF,TGTGCCAGCAGTGAGGGACGCCACTCTGGGGCCAACGTCCTGACTTTC
TRBJ2-7,TRBV20-1,many,NA,CSARDWGFSYEQYF,TGCAGTGCTAGAGATTGGGGGTTCTCCTACGAGCAGTACTTC
TRBJ2-5,TRBV24-1,many,NA,CATMPGGEETQYF,TGTGCCACCATGCCCGGAGGGGAAGAGACCCAGTACTTC
TRBJ2-7,TRBV10-3,once,NA,CAISEMGYEQYF,TGTGCCATCAGTGAAATGGGCTACGAGCAGTACTTC
TRBJ2-5,TRBV7-2,NA,TRBD2,CASSPRGLAGGEEQYF,TGTGCCAGCAGCCCAAGGGGACTAGCGGGGGGGGAAGAGCAGTACTTC
TRBJ1-3,TRBV7-8,NA,TRBD1,CASSLGALQGNSGNTIYF,TGTGCCAGCAGCCTGGGGGCCCTACAGGGGAACTCAGGAAACACCATATATTTT
TRBJ2-1,TRBV7-2,many,TRBD2,CASSFGGGGYNEQFF,TGTGCCAGCAGCTTTGGTGGCGGGGGGTACAATGAGCAGTTCTTC
TRBJ1-1,TRBV11-3,many,TRBD1,CASSLDSPLGQGGYTEAFF,TGTGCCAGCAGCTTAGATTCCCCACTCGGACAGGGTGGGTACACTGAAGCTTTCTTT
TRBJ1-3,TRBV30,many,NA,CAWSVRGNTIYF,TGTGCCTGGAGTGTGAGGGGAAACACCATATATTTT
TRBJ2-1,TRBV6-5,few,TRBD2,CASSYVAGGGYEQFF,TGTGCCAGCAGTTACGTTGCGGGGGGGGGGTATGAGCAGTTCTTC
TRBJ2-3,TRBV6-5,few,NA,CASSSPAGDTQYF,TGTGCCAGCAGTTCGCCAGCAGGAGATACGCAGTATTTT
TRBJ1-2,TRBV11-2,many,NA,CASSPIRTPYGYTF,TGTGCCAGCAGCCCTATTCGGACGCCCTATGGCTACACCTTC
TRBJ2-7,TRBV20-1,many,NA,CSASRRANGGEQYF,TGCAGTGCTAGCCGTAGGGCTAACGGAGGAGAGCAGTACTTC
TRBJ2-2,TRBV12-3/TRBV12-4,many,NA,CASRGGATNTGELFF,TGTGCCAGCAGGGGGGGGGCAACGAACACCGGGGAGCTGTTTTTT
TRBJ1-5,TRBV25-1,NA,NA,CASTRLGEAPCNQPQHF,TGTGCCAGCACGAGGTTGGGGGAGGCCCCTTGCAATCAGCCCCAGCATTTT
TRBJ2-1,TRBV5-6,NA,NA,CASSLPTREYNEQFF,TGTGCCAGCAGCCTACCGACAAGGGAGTACAATGAGCAGTTCTTC
TRBJ2-2,TRBV19,NA,NA,CASSVTGPGDLFF,TGTGCCAGTAGTGTTACAGGGCCCGGGGATTTGTTTTTT
TRBJ2-2,TRBV5-1,NA,NA,CASSGGSQTNTGELFF,TGCGCCAGCAGTGGGGGTTCTCAAACGAACACCGGGGAGCTGTTTTTT
TRBJ1-6,TRBV12-3/TRBV12-4,many,NA,CASSSGLSPLHF,TGTGCCAGCAGCTCAGGGCTTTCACCCCTCCACTTT
TRBJ1-2,TRBV2,NA,NA,CASTETANYGYTF,TGTGCCAGCACCGAGACAGCTAACTATGGCTACACCTTC
TRBJ1-1,TRBV13,many,TRBD1,CASSLTGGEEAFF,TGTGCCAGCAGCTTAACAGGGGGCGAGGAAGCTTTCTTT
TRBJ2-5,TRBV7-2,NA,NA,CASSSTPSQETQYF,TGTGCCAGCAGCTCGACACCTTCCCAAGAGACCCAGTACTTC
TRBJ2-7,TRBV10-3,NA,TRBD1,CAAATGTVGCEQYF,TGTGCCGCCGCTACCGGGACAGTCGGATGCGAGCAGTACTTC